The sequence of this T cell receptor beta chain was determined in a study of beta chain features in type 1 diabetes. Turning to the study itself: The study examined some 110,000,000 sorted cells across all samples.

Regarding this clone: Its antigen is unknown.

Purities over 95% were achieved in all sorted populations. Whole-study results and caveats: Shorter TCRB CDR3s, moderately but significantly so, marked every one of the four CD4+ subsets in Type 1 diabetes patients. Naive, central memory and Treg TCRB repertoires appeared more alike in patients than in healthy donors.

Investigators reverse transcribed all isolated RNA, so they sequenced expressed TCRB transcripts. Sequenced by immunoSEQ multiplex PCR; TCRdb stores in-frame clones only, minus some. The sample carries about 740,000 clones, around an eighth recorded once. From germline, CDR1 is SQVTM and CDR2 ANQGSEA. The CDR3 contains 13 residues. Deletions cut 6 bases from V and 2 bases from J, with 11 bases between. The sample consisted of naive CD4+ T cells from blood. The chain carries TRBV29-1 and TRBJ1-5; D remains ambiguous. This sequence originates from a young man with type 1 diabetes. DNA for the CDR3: TGCAGCGTCCAAGGGTATGGCAATCAGCCCCAGCATTTT. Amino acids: CSVQGYGNQPQHF.